This is a list of T cell receptor beta chains from one sample in a study of STAT5B mutations in CD4+ large granular lymphocyte leukemia. Sequenced by immunoSEQ multiplex PCR; TCRdb stores in-frame clones only, minus some. The data contain approximately 35,000 clones, 65% to 70% of them seen just once; the ten biggest clones take up 1.5% to 2%. Sequencing input: CD4+ T cells from blood buffy coats. The receptors were sampled from a human donor in good health. CDR3s include the opening cysteine and the closing phenylalanine or tryptophan. Fields, in order: J gene, D gene, clone size, V gene, CDR3 protein, CDR3 DNA. A D gene is named only where the DNA matches it firmly. The size entry is marked missing in some rows and otherwise reads once, few, many or a size class.

TRBJ1-6 NA NA TRBV5-4 CASSLVGTNSPLHF TGTGCCAGCAGCTTGGTAGGGACCAATTCACCCCTCCACTTT
TRBJ1-6 NA NA TRBV7-3 CASSLGTNPASPLHF TGTGCCAGCAGCTTGGGCACCAACCCCGCTTCACCCCTCCACTTT
TRBJ1-1 NA NA TRBV18 CASSPTARGMNTEAFF TGTGCCAGCTCACCTACAGCCCGGGGAATGAACACTGAAGCTTTCTTT
TRBJ1-3 NA NA TRBV7-9 CASSLTGIGNTIYF TGTGCCAGCAGCTTAACGGGTATCGGAAACACCATATATTTT
TRBJ2-5 TRBD2 NA TRBV5-4 CASSLGRGARQETQYF TGTGCCAGCAGCTTGGGGCGGGGGGCCAGACAAGAGACCCAGTACTTC
TRBJ1-5 NA NA TRBV12-2 CASRLGPGDSNQPQHF TGTGCAAGTCGCTTAGGGCCAGGGGACAGCAATCAGCCCCAGCATTTT
TRBJ1-2 NA NA TRBV20-1 CSAAHDYGYTF TGCAGTGCGGCCCATGACTATGGCTACACCTTC
TRBJ1-2 TRBD1 few TRBV27 CASSLSRGSYGYTF TGTGCCAGCAGTTTATCCAGGGGGTCCTATGGCTACACCTTC
TRBJ2-4 NA NA TRBV13 CASSRAQSPVTEKNIQYF TGTGCCAGCAGCCGTGCACAATCCCCAGTGACAGAAAAGAACATTCAGTACTTC
TRBJ1-1 NA few TRBV5-1 CASSLGGNTEAFF TGCGCCAGCAGCTTAGGGGGGAACACTGAAGCTTTCTTT
TRBJ2-7 NA NA TRBV18 CASSATGSSYEQYF TGTGCCAGCTCGGCGACAGGTAGCTCCTACGAGCAGTACTTC
TRBJ2-7 NA NA TRBV13 CASSAGVVSSYEQYF TGTGCCAGCAGCGCCGGAGTGGTTAGCTCCTACGAGCAGTACTTC
TRBJ1-5 NA NA TRBV7-8 CASSLDDQPQHF TGTGCCAGCAGCTTAGACGATCAGCCCCAGCATTTT
TRBJ1-4 NA NA TRBV7-2 CASSLAPNLPREKLFF TGTGCCAGCAGCTTAGCGCCGAACCTTCCAAGGGAAAAACTGTTTTTT
TRBJ1-2 NA few TRBV20-1 CSASAIHGYTF TGCAGTGCTAGTGCGATACATGGCTACACCTTC
TRBJ1-4 TRBD1 NA TRBV27 CASSLSQGAIEKLFF TGTGCCAGCAGTTTATCGCAGGGGGCGATTGAAAAACTGTTTTTT
TRBJ2-5 NA NA TRBV2 CASSVVQQETQYF TGTGCCAGCAGTGTCGTTCAACAAGAGACCCAGTACTTC
TRBJ2-5 NA NA TRBV5-1 CASSLTQQETQYF TGCGCCAGCAGCTTAACTCAGCAAGAGACCCAGTACTTC
TRBJ2-3 NA NA TRBV18 CASSPYSQVTDTQYF TGTGCCAGCTCACCATACTCCCAAGTCACAGATACGCAGTATTTT
TRBJ1-4 NA NA TRBV11-2 CASSWGRVGEKLFF TGTGCCAGCAGCTGGGGCAGGGTCGGTGAAAAACTGTTTTTT
TRBJ1-3 NA once TRBV11-2 CASSSLGLLSVGGNTIYF TGTGCCAGCAGCTCCCTTGGACTGCTCTCTGTAGGAGGAAACACCATATATTTT
TRBJ2-7 NA NA TRBV6-5 CASSYYSSSYEQYF TGTGCCAGCAGTTACTACTCAAGCTCCTACGAGCAGTACTTC
TRBJ1-5 NA NA TRBV19 CASSKGARGPPEHF TGTGCCAGTAGTAAGGGTGCCAGGGGCCCTCCGGAGCATTTT
TRBJ1-1 NA NA TRBV19 CASSIDGQMNTEAFF TGTGCCAGTAGTATAGACGGACAGATGAACACTGAAGCTTTCTTT
TRBJ2-1 NA NA TRBV2 CASSAGHYNEQFF TGTGCCAGCAGTGCGGGGCATTACAATGAGCAGTTCTTC
TRBJ2-1 NA NA TRBV19 CASSIGVQPTYNEQFF TGTGCCAGTAGTATAGGCGTACAGCCCACCTACAATGAGCAGTTCTTC
TRBJ1-6 TRBD1 once TRBV19 CASSMGGTVNSPLHF TGTGCCAGTAGTATGGGGGGGACAGTTAATTCACCCCTCCACTTT
TRBJ1-1 NA NA TRBV7-6 CASSLGERSEAFF TGTGCCAGCAGCTTAGGGGAGAGGTCTGAAGCTTTCTTT
TRBJ2-7 NA NA TRBV28 CASRRQVTMEQYF TGTGCCAGCAGAAGGCAGGTTACAATGGAGCAGTACTTC
TRBJ1-1 NA NA TRBV7-2 CASSPEYSEAFF TGTGCCAGCAGCCCCGAGTACAGCGAAGCTTTCTTT
TRBJ1-2 NA NA TRBV4-1 CASSQGGVGVIYGYTF TGCGCCAGCAGCCAGGGGGGGGTGGGGGTAATCTATGGCTACACCTTC
TRBJ1-6 NA NA TRBV9 CASSGARDSPLHF TGTGCCAGCAGCGGGGCTCGGGATTCACCCCTCCACTTT
TRBJ1-2 NA NA TRBV7-8 CASRLAAGNYGYTF TGTGCCAGCAGACTAGCGGCCGGGAACTATGGCTACACCTTC
TRBJ1-6 NA NA TRBV1 CTSSPVPESSYNSPLHF TGCACCAGCAGCCCAGTCCCTGAGAGCTCCTATAATTCACCCCTCCACTTT
TRBJ2-3 NA NA TRBV15 CATRPQENTDTQYF TGTGCCACCAGGCCACAGGAAAATACAGATACGCAGTATTTT
TRBJ2-1 NA NA TRBV7-2 CASSLGRGPSHQPQFF TGTGCCAGCAGCTTAGGGAGGGGTCCGTCTCATCAGCCGCAGTTCTTC
TRBJ1-2 NA NA TRBV4-1 CASSQPVQGDYGYTF TGCGCCAGCAGCCAACCGGTTCAGGGAGACTATGGCTACACCTTC
TRBJ1-2 NA NA TRBV6-1 CASSEAGGVNYGYTF TGTGCCAGCAGTGAAGCCGGGGGGGTGAACTATGGCTACACCTTC
TRBJ2-5 NA NA TRBV5-6 CASSTEMGAGETQYF TGTGCCAGCAGCACCGAAATGGGGGCCGGGGAGACCCAGTACTTC
TRBJ2-7 TRBD1 few TRBV18 CASSPGGQSYEQYF TGTGCCAGCTCTCCAGGGGGCCAGTCCTACGAGCAGTACTTC
TRBJ1-1 NA NA TRBV7-2 CASSKFTEAFF TGTGCCAGCAGTAAGTTCACTGAAGCTTTCTTT
TRBJ1-5 NA NA TRBV10-3 CAIQQENQPQHF TGTGCCATCCAGCAGGAGAATCAGCCCCAGCATTTT
TRBJ1-1 NA NA TRBV25-1 CASSEPPQAFF TGTGCCAGCAGTGAACCCCCACAAGCTTTCTTT
TRBJ1-5 NA NA TRBV2 CASRKGRYSNQPQHF TGTGCCAGCAGGAAGGGACGGTATAGCAATCAGCCCCAGCATTTT
TRBJ1-5 TRBD1 few TRBV4-2 CASSQDPGTVNQPQHF TGTGCCAGCAGCCAAGACCCGGGGACAGTAAATCAGCCCCAGCATTTT
TRBJ2-5 NA NA TRBV10-3 CAISLETQYF TGTGCCATCAGTTTAGAGACCCAGTACTTC
TRBJ2-1 NA once TRBV4-3 CASSQDWAAGTKFF NA
TRBJ2-1 TRBD2 few TRBV19 CASSISGGRRDEQFF TGTGCCAGTAGTATTAGCGGGGGACGTAGGGATGAGCAGTTCTTC
TRBJ1-4 TRBD1 few TRBV4-1 CASSHIRTGEEKLFF TGCGCCAGCAGCCACATACGGACAGGGGAGGAAAAACTGTTTTTT
TRBJ1-5 TRBD1 NA TRBV6-5 CASRQDRGQNQPQHF TGTGCCAGCAGGCAGGACAGGGGGCAGAATCAGCCCCAGCATTTT
TRBJ1-2 NA NA TRBV7-3 CASSLRPKDGYTF TGTGCCAGCAGCTTAAGGCCGAAGGATGGCTACACCTTC
TRBJ2-5 TRBD1 few TRBV19 CASRPGTGSETQYF TGTGCCAGTAGGCCCGGGACAGGGTCTGAGACCCAGTACTTC
TRBJ2-7 TRBD2 once TRBV4-1 CASSHGSGGAYEQYF TGCGCCAGCAGCCACGGTAGCGGGGGGGCCTACGAGCAGTACTTC
TRBJ2-5 TRBD2 NA TRBV29-1 CSVREGTSGGSTQYF TGCAGCGTACGAGAGGGGACTAGCGGGGGGTCGACCCAGTACTTC
TRBJ1-3 NA NA TRBV6-5 CASSPLGRRNTIYF TGTGCCAGCAGCCCATTAGGGCGCAGAAACACCATATATTTT
TRBJ1-5 NA few TRBV7-9 CASSPNLGDQPQHF TGTGCCAGCAGCCCAAATTTGGGAGATCAGCCCCAGCATTTT
TRBJ2-3 NA few TRBV4-2 CASSQVEDTQYF TGTGCCAGCAGCCAAGTGGAAGATACGCAGTATTTT
TRBJ1-2 NA NA TRBV5-5 CASDSEWAASSF TGTGCCAGCGACTCGGAGTGGGCAGCTAGCTCCTTC
TRBJ2-6 NA NA TRBV2 CASSERGSGANVLTF TGTGCCAGCAGTGAGAGGGGATCTGGGGCCAACGTCCTGACTTTC